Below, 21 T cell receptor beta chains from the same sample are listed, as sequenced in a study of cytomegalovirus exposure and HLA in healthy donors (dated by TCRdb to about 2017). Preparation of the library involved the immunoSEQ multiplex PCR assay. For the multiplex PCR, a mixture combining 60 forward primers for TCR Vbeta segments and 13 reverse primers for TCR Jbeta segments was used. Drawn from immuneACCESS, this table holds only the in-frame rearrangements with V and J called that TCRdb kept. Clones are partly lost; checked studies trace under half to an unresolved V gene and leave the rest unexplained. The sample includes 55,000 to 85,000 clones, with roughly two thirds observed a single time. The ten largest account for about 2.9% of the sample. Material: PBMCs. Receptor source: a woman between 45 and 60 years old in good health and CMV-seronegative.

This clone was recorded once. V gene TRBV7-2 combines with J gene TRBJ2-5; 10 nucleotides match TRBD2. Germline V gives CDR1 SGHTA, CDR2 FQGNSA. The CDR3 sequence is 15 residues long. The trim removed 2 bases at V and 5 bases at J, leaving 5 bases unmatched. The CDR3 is CASSLSSGSGETQYF. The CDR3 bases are TGTGCCAGCAGCTTATCTAGCGGGAGTGGGGAGACCCAGTACTTC.

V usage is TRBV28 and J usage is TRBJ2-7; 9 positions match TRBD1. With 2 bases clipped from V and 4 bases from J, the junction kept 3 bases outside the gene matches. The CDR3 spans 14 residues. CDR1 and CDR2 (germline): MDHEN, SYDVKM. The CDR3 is CASSLGTGPYEQYF. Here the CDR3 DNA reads TGTGCCAGCAGTTTAGGGACAGGGCCGTACGAGCAGTACTTC.

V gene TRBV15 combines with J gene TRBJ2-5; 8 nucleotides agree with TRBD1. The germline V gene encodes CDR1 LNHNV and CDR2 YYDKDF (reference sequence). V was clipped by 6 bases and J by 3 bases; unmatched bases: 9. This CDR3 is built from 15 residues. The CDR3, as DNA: TGTGCCACCAGTAACCCGGGACAGGAGAAAGAGACCCAGTACTTC. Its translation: CATSNPGQEKETQYF.

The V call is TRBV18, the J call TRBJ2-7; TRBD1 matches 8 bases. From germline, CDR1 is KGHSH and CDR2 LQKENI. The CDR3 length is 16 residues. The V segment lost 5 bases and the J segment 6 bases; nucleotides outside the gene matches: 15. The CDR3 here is CASSATPGTGLAEQYF. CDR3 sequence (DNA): TGTGCCAGCTCAGCGACCCCCGGGACAGGACTGGCCGAGCAGTACTTC. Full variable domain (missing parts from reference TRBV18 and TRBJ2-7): NAGVMQNPRHLVRRRGQEARLRCSPMKGHSHVYWYRQLPEEGLKFMVYLQKENIIDESGMPKERFSAEFPKEGPSILRIQQVVRGDSAAYFCASSATPGTGLAEQYFGPGTRLTVT.

The CDR3 reads CASSQVPPTGSGNTIYF. In nucleotides, the CDR3 is TGCGCCAGCAGCCAAGTTCCTCCGACAGGCTCTGGAAACACCATATATTTT. The chain links TRBV4-1 to TRBJ1-3; a weak D match, TRBD1 (6 bases). The CDR3 sequence is 17 residues long. Germline V gene data show CDR1 as MGHRA and CDR2 as YSYEKL. The V and J ends lost 1 base and 0 bases respectively, with 13 bases between them.

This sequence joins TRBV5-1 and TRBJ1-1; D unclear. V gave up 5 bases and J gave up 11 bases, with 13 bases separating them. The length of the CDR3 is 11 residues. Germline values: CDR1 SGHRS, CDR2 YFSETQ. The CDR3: CASREESRAFF. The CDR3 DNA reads TGCGCCAGCAGAGAGGAGTCACGCGCTTTCTTT.

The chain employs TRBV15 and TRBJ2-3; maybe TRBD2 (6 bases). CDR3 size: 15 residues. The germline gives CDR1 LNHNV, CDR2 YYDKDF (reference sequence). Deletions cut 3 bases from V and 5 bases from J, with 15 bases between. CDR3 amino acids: CATSRWASDGDTQYF. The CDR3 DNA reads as TGTGCCACCAGCAGGTGGGCTAGCGATGGAGATACGCAGTATTTT.

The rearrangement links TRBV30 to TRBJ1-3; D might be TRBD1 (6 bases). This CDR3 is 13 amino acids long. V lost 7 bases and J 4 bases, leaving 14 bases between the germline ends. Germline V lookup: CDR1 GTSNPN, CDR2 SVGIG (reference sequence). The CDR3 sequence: CASTPGEGNTIYF. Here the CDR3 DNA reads TGTGCCTCTACCCCAGGGGAAGGAAACACCATATATTTT.

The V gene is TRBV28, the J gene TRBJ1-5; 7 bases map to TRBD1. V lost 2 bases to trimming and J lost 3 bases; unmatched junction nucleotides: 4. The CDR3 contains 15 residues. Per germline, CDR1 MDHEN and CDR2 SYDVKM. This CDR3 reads CASSLPTGYNQPQHF. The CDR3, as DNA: TGTGCCAGCAGTTTACCGACAGGGTACAATCAGCCCCAGCATTTT.

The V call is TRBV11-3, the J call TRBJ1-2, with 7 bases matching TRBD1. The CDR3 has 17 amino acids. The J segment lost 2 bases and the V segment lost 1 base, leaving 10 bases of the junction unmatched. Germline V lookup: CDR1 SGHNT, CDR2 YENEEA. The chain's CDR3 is CASSLGGTERVNYGYTF. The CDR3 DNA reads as TGTGCCAGCAGCTTAGGAGGGACAGAGAGAGTCAACTATGGCTACACCTTC.

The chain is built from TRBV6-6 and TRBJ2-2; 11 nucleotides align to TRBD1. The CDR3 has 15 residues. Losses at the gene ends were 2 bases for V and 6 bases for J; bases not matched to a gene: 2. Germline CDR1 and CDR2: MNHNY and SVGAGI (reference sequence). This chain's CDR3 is CASSYRDRGAGELFF. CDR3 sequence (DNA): TGTGCCAGCAGTTACAGGGACAGGGGGGCCGGGGAGCTGTTTTTT.

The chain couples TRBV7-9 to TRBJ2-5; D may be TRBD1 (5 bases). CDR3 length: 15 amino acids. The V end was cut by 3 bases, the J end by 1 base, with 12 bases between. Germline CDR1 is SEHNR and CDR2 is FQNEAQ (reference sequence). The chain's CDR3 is CASSFFRTLQETQYF. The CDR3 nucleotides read TGTGCCAGCAGCTTTTTCAGGACACTCCAAGAGACCCAGTACTTC.

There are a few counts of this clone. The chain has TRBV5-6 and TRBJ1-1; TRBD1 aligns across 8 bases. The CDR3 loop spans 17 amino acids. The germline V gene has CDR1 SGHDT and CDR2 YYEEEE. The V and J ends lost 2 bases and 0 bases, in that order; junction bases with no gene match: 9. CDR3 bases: TGTGCCAGCAGCTTAGGTTTCCAGGGGGCTGTGAACACTGAAGCTTTCTTT. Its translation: CASSLGFQGAVNTEAFF.

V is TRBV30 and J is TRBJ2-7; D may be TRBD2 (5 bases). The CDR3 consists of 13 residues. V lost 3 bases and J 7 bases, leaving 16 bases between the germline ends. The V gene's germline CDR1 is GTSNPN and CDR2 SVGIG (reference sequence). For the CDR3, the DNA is TGTGCCTGGAGCGTCGGAGCCCCGGGGGAGCAGTACTTC. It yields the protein CAWSVGAPGEQYF. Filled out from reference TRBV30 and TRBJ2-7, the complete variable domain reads SQTIHQWPATLVQPVGSPLSLECTVEGTSNPNLYWYRQAAGRGLQLLFYSVGIGQISSEVPQNLSASRPQDRQFILSSKKLLLSDSGFYLCAWSVGAPGEQYFGPGTRLTVT.

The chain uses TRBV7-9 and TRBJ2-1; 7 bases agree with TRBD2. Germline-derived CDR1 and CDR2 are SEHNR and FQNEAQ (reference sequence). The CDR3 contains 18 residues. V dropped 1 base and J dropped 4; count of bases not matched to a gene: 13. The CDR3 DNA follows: TGTGCCAGCAGCTTAGGGCTGTTGGAGCGGGAAAAATACAATGAGCAGTTCTTC. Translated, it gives CASSLGLLEREKYNEQFF.

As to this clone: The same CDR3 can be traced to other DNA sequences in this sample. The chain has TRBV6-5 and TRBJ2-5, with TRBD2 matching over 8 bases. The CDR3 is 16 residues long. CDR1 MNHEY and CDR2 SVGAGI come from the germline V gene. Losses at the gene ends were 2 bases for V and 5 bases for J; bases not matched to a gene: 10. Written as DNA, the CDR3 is TGTGCCAGCAGTTACGCCTCCGGGAGGGGAGGGGAGACCCAGTACTTC. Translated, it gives CASSYASGRGGETQYF.

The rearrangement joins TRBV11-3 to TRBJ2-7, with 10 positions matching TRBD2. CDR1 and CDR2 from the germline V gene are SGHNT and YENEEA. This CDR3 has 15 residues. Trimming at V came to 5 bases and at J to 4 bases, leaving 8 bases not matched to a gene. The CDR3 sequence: CASSPRTSGYYEQYF. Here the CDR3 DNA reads TGTGCCAGCAGCCCTCGGACTAGCGGCTATTACGAGCAGTACTTC.

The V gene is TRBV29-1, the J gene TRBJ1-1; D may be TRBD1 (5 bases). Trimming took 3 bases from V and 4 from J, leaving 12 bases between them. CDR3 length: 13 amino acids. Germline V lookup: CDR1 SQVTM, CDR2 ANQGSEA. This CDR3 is CSVDIWQGTEAFF. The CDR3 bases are TGCAGCGTTGATATCTGGCAGGGCACTGAAGCTTTCTTT.

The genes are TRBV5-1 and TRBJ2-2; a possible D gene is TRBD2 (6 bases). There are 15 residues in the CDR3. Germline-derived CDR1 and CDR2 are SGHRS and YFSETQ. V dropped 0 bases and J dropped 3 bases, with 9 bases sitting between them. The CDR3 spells CASSLVGGYTGELFF. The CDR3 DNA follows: TGCGCCAGCAGCTTGGTTGGGGGGTACACCGGGGAGCTGTTTTTT. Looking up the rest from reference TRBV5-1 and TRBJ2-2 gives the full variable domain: KAGVTQTPRYLIKTRGQQVTLSCSPISGHRSVSWYQQTPGQGLQFLFEYFSETQRNKGNFPGRFSGRQFSNSRSEMNVSTLELGDSALYLCASSLVGGYTGELFFGEGSRLTVL.

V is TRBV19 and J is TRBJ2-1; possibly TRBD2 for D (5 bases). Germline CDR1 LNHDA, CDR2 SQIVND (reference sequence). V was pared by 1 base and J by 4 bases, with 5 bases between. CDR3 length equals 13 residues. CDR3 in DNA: TGTGCCAGTAGTATAGGGGAGTACAATGAGCAGTTCTTC. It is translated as CASSIGEYNEQFF.

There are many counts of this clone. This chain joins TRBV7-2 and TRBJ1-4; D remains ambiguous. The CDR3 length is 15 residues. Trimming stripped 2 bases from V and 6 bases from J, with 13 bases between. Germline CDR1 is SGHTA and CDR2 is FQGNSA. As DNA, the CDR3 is TGTGCCAGCAGCTTATCAGACAAAACCTATGAAAAACTGTTTTTT. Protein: CASSLSDKTYEKLFF.